Below are 12 T cell receptor beta chains sequenced from a single sample in a study of shared clonotypes between healthy human individuals (dated by TCRdb to about 2020). CD8 naive samples were obtained by positive selection for CCR7 among CD45RO-negative cells, yielding a CD45RA+CCR7+ population from which TemRA cells were excluded. The method was the immunoSEQ multiplex PCR assay. Imported from immuneACCESS, the table was reduced by TCRdb to in-frame sequences with V and J called. These copies leave out some clones; in studies compared against another copy, an unresolved V gene accounts for under half, and the cause of the remainder is not known. Within this sample are about 2.1 million clones, with 85% to 95% of them counted one time only. Approximately 1.7% of the sample rests with the top ten. What was sequenced was naive CD8+ T cells from PBMCs. The sample's cell subset or site label, in plain terms: CD45RA+CCR7+. The receptor set was obtained from a man between 18 and 29 years old in good health. Some clones in this sample may be carry-over from other donors' samples.

The chain combines TRBV9 with TRBJ1-3, with 8 bases aligning to TRBD1. The CDR3 has 17 amino acids. Germline CDR1 is SGDLS and CDR2 is YYNGEE. The junction had 17 bases not matched to a gene; V was cut back by 4 bases and J by 8 bases. The CDR3 DNA follows: TGTGCCAGCAGCACGGACAGGGTTACCGTCTATCGGGACACCATATATTTT. Translating it yields CASSTDRVTVYRDTIYF.

V usage is TRBV28 and J usage is TRBJ2-7; D may be TRBD1 (5 bases). Germline loops: CDR1 MDHEN, CDR2 SYDVKM. This CDR3 comprises 13 residues. Trimming cost V 5 bases and J 11 bases, with 19 bases left between them. CDR3 nucleotides: TGTGCCAGCAGTCAGGGTCCGACTCAGCTGGAGTACTTC. Translated: CASSQGPTQLEYF.

The rearrangement links TRBV4-1 to TRBJ2-7; TRBD2 might be the D (6 bases). V lost 4 bases and J 0 bases, leaving 16 bases between the germline ends. The length of the CDR3 is 16 residues. The germline CDR1 and CDR2 sequences are MGHRA and YSYEKL. CDR3: CASSLSRDGSSYEQYF. Here the CDR3 DNA reads TGCGCCAGCAGCCTTTCGCGGGACGGGAGCTCCTACGAGCAGTACTTC.

The V call is TRBV28, the J call TRBJ2-1, with D uncertain. With 3 bases removed from V and 1 base from J, the gap between germline ends came to 7 bases. The CDR3 totals 14 residues. CDR1 is MDHEN, CDR2 SYDVKM, per germline. The DNA of the CDR3 is TGTGCCAGCAGTTTCGACCAATCCTACAATGAGCAGTTCTTC. As protein: CASSFDQSYNEQFF.

Regarding this clone: At one end, the junction sequence differs from germline, possibly due to a read error. The chain couples TRBV30 to TRBJ2-1, with TRBD2 as a possible D gene (5 bases). The CDR3 is 11 amino acids. The germline V gene encodes CDR1 GTSNPN and CDR2 SVGIG (reference sequence). The CDR3 nucleotides are TGTGCCGGGAGAGAGGGTAATGAGCAGTTCTTC. Its protein product is CAGREGNEQFF.

This clone has a single count. J is TRBJ1-2 and V is TRBV4-1; a possible D gene is TRBD1 (5 bases). Germline lookup yields CDR1 MGHRA and CDR2 YSYEKL. The CDR3 is made up of 15 amino acids. The V and J ends lost 0 bases and 6 bases respectively, with 14 bases between them. The CDR3 here is CASSQEFSGKDGYTF. CDR3 DNA: TGCGCCAGCAGCCAAGAATTTTCAGGGAAAGATGGCTACACCTTC.

The sample holds one count of this clone. The V and J genes are TRBV28 and TRBJ2-7; the D gene is possibly TRBD2 (5 bases). The V end lost 5 bases, the J end lost 6 bases, and 20 bases lay between the germline ends. This CDR3 has 15 amino acids. The germline gives CDR1 MDHEN, CDR2 SYDVKM. The chain's CDR3 is CASSPLERVRAEQYF. CDR3 DNA: TGTGCCAGCAGTCCCTTGGAGAGGGTAAGGGCCGAGCAGTACTTC. Supplemented by reference TRBV28 and TRBJ2-7, the full variable domain reads DVKVTQSSRYLVKRTGEKVFLECVQDMDHENMFWYRQDPGLGLRLIYFSYDVKMKEKGDIPEGYSVSREKKERFSLILESASTNQTSMYLCASSPLERVRAEQYFGPGTRLTVT.

The chain couples TRBV27 to TRBJ1-4, with TRBD1 as a possible D gene (6 bases). Germline V gives CDR1 MNHEY, CDR2 SMNVEV (reference sequence). The V end was cut by 3 bases, the J end by 6 bases, with 14 bases between. The CDR3 length is 15 residues. The DNA for the CDR3 is TGTGCCAGCAGTTTCCAGGGGCTGACGTATGAAAAACTGTTTTTT. Encoded protein: CASSFQGLTYEKLFF.

This chain joins TRBV4-3 and TRBJ2-7; D may correspond to TRBD1 or TRBD2 (5 bases each). The CDR3 is 15 amino acids. Trimming removed 4 bases from V and 3 bases from J, with 16 bases in between. Germline CDR1 and CDR2: LGHNA and YSLEER. CDR3: CASSPTKGQVYEQYF. DNA of the CDR3: TGCGCCAGCAGCCCGACTAAGGGGCAAGTCTACGAGCAGTACTTC.

This clone came up once. The chain couples TRBV7-8 to TRBJ2-1, with 7 bases matching TRBD2. V lost 5 bases to trimming and J lost 14 bases; unmatched junction nucleotides: 18. CDR1 and CDR2 (germline): SGHVS, FQNEAQ. The CDR3 length is 15 residues. Written as DNA, the CDR3 is TGTGCCAGCAGCCCCCGGACTAGTCGGGCTTTGGGGGAGTTCTTC. As protein: CASSPRTSRALGEFF.

This chain links TRBV9 with TRBJ2-2; TRBD1 or TRBD2 may be the D gene (5 bases each). This CDR3 is built from 17 residues. Germline V gene sequence: CDR1 SGDLS, CDR2 YYNGEE. V lost 0 bases to trimming and J lost 7 bases, with 19 bases between them. The CDR3 nucleotides read TGTGCCAGCAGCGTAGGGGGGATGGCCCCACTAGGCGGGGAGCTGTTTTTT. Translating gives CASSVGGMAPLGGELFF. Based on the CDR3 plus reference TRBV9 and TRBJ2-2, the full variable domain is DSGVTQTPKHLITATGQRVTLRCSPRSGDLSVYWYQQSLDQGLQFLIQYYNGEERAKGNILERFSAQQFPDLHSELNLSSLELGDSALYFCASSVGGMAPLGGELFFGEGSRLTVL.

This chain uses TRBV9 with TRBJ2-3; 9 bases are shared with TRBD2. The CDR3 covers 14 residues. Germline values: CDR1 SGDLS, CDR2 YYNGEE. Germline trimming cut 0 bases from V and 10 bases from J; bases unmatched to any gene: 6. CDR3 sequence (DNA): TGTGCCAGCAGCGTAGGGGTGACTAGCGGTGCGCAGTATTTT. Amino acids: CASSVGVTSGAQYF.